This TCR beta chain emerged from a study of blood T cell repertoires in COVID-19. There are 15 residues in the CDR3. Germline loops: CDR1 SGDLS, CDR2 YYNGEE. The V end was cut by 4 bases, the J end by 0 bases, with 12 bases between. Sequencing was performed with immunoSEQ multiplex PCR; in TCRdb, only in-frame clones are kept and a portion is missing. The sample consists of more than 200,000 clones, 75% to 90% of them appearing once. The TCR originated in a woman aged 25 to 39 who had been exposed to COVID-19. Sequencing input: PBMCs or T cells enriched from blood (not recorded which). The chain employs TRBV9 and TRBJ2-3; TRBD2 is a possible D gene (6 bases). This CDR3 reads CASSILAESTDTQYF. CDR3 nucleotide sequence: TGTGCCAGCAGCATACTAGCCGAGAGCACAGATACGCAGTATTTT.